The rows below give T cell receptor beta chains drawn from one sample of a study of Ad26.COV2.S vaccination and SARS-CoV-2 variants. Sequencing was performed with immunoSEQ multiplex PCR; in TCRdb, only in-frame clones are kept and a portion is missing. The table records about 390,000 clones, about 90% of them present only once. The material was peripheral blood, obtained in a trial of Ad26.COV2.S vaccine versus placebo. The source is a person aged 18-60 years who received the Ad26.COV2.S COVID-19 vaccine or a placebo. Both conserved end residues are part of each CDR3. The D gene is left open where the match is weak. Expanded clones are given a class, and other clones once, few, many or no size at all.

clone_size,d_call,v_call,j_call,cdr3_aa,cdr3_nt
NA,TRBD2,TRBV29-1,TRBJ2-7,CSVGRGGAYEQYF,TGCAGCGTTGGACGCGGGGGGGCCTACGAGCAGTACTTC
NA,TRBD1,TRBV6-5,TRBJ1-4,CASSYSTGDNEKLFF,TGTGCCAGCAGTTACTCGACAGGGGATAATGAAAAACTGTTTTTT
NA,TRBD2,TRBV18,TRBJ2-1,CASSPRSTSGAYNEQFF,TGTGCCAGCTCACCAAGATCGACTAGCGGGGCGTACAATGAGCAGTTCTTC
NA,NA,TRBV27,TRBJ1-2,CASSLGAGSRYGYTF,TGTGCCAGCAGTTTAGGGGCAGGCTCTCGATATGGCTACACCTTC
NA,NA,TRBV16,TRBJ1-1,CASSHTGVEAFF,TGTGCCAGCAGCCATACGGGGGTCGAAGCTTTCTTT
NA,TRBD1,TRBV5-8,TRBJ2-5,CASRRGQGSQETQYF,TGTGCCAGCAGGAGGGGGCAGGGCAGTCAAGAGACCCAGTACTTC
NA,TRBD2,TRBV18,TRBJ2-7,CASTPGGEGEQYF,TGTGCCAGCACCCCCGGGGGGGAAGGGGAACAGTACTTC
NA,NA,TRBV6-5,TRBJ1-5,CASSYGTAQPQHF,TGTGCCAGCAGTTACGGCACTGCCCAGCCCCAGCATTTT
NA,TRBD2,TRBV29-1,TRBJ2-3,CSVLAGGTTDTQYF,TGCAGCGTCCTAGCGGGGGGGACCACAGATACGCAGTATTTT
NA,TRBD1,TRBV9,TRBJ1-1,CASSATGETEAFF,TGTGCCAGCAGTGCTACAGGGGAAACTGAAGCTTTCTTT
NA,TRBD2,TRBV5-1,TRBJ2-1,CASSFSGGDYNEQFF,TGCGCCAGCAGCTTTAGCGGGGGGGATTACAATGAGCAGTTCTTC
NA,NA,TRBV18,TRBJ1-3,CASSPNSAGPAGNTIYF,TGTGCCAGCTCACCAAATTCGGCAGGGCCGGCTGGAAACACCATATATTTT
NA,NA,TRBV19,TRBJ2-2,CATHPAGYGGELFF,TGTGCCACCCACCCGGCGGGGTACGGCGGGGAGCTGTTTTTT
NA,NA,TRBV7-2,TRBJ1-1,CASSLQWADTEAFF,TGTGCCAGCAGCTTACAGTGGGCCGACACTGAAGCTTTCTTT
NA,NA,TRBV28,TRBJ1-4,CASSLRAGRPGNEKLFF,TGTGCCAGCAGTTTACGGGCGGGAAGACCGGGTAATGAAAAACTGTTTTTT
NA,NA,TRBV19,TRBJ1-5,CASSRTAVYSNQPQHF,TGTGCCAGTTCCAGGACAGCGGTGTATAGCAATCAGCCCCAGCATTTT
NA,NA,TRBV24-1,TRBJ2-1,CATSGGLTRSSYNEQFF,TGTGCCACCAGTGGGGGTTTAACTAGGAGCTCCTACAATGAGCAGTTCTTC
NA,NA,TRBV27,TRBJ2-3,CASSPLGGSEYTQYF,TGTGCCAGCAGTCCCCTGGGGGGTAGCGAGTATACGCAGTATTTT
NA,NA,TRBV18,TRBJ1-2,CASSPPPGLGGYTF,TGTGCCAGCTCACCACCGCCAGGTCTGGGTGGCTACACCTTC
NA,TRBD2,TRBV3-1/TRBV3-2,TRBJ2-1,CASSHLAGGLNNEQFF,TGTGCCAGCAGCCATCTAGCGGGGGGGCTCAACAATGAGCAGTTCTTC
NA,TRBD2,TRBV30,TRBJ2-7,CAWSPGTSGRYEQYF,TGTGCCTGGAGTCCAGGGACTAGCGGGCGGTACGAGCAGTACTTC
NA,NA,TRBV29-1,TRBJ1-2,CSVGNGQGDGYTF,TGCAGCGTTGGCAACGGGCAGGGAGATGGCTACACCTTC
NA,TRBD2,TRBV29-1,TRBJ2-3,CSVRELATDTQYF,TGCAGCGTTCGGGAACTAGCGACAGATACGCAGTATTTT
NA,NA,TRBV10-1,TRBJ2-7,CASSDRAGYEQYF,TGCGCCAGCAGTGACAGAGCGGGCTACGAGCAGTACTTC
NA,TRBD1,TRBV7-6,TRBJ2-7,CASSPGTGWRYEQYF,TGTGCCAGCAGCCCGGGGACAGGGTGGAGGTACGAGCAGTACTTC
once,TRBD1,TRBV7-9,TRBJ1-5,CASSGRDSYQPQHF,TGTGCCAGCAGCGGACGGGACAGTTATCAGCCCCAGCATTTT
NA,NA,TRBV4-1,TRBJ2-7,CASSQARQYEQYF,TGCGCCAGCAGCCAAGCCAGACAATACGAGCAGTACTTC
NA,NA,TRBV28,TRBJ2-3,CASRPWGVRTDTQYF,TGTGCCAGCAGGCCTTGGGGGGTACGCACAGATACGCAGTATTTT
NA,NA,TRBV5-4,TRBJ2-5,CASSLILGTQYF,TGTGCCAGCAGTCTGATATTGGGGACCCAGTACTTC
NA,TRBD2,TRBV4-3,TRBJ2-5,CASSQGGLAGETQYF,TGCGCCAGCAGCCAAGGAGGACTAGCCGGAGAGACCCAGTACTTC